This T cell receptor (beta chain) was captured in a study of T-cell reconstitution after alpha-beta-depleted transplantation in children. Construction of the TCRbeta library involved unique molecular identifiers. TCRdb used MiXCR to reprocess the PCR reads, holding one entry per CDR3 protein. The sample yields 780,000 or so distinct CDR3 sequences, roughly 16% seen once. After removal of 4 bases from V and 6 bases from J, the junction contained 2 bases not matched to a gene. There are 14 residues in the CDR3. Germline CDR1 and CDR2: ENHRY and SYGVKD. V gene TRBV10-3 combines with J gene TRBJ2-3; 12 bases fit TRBD2. This TCR derives from a male patient younger than 18 who had a stem cell transplant for acute lymphoblastic leukemia, so the T cells may come from the graft donor. Sequences were derived from PBMCs, mostly from graft donor cells, sampled 360 days after TCRalphabeta/CD19-depleted stem cell transplant. The CDR3 nucleotides are TGTGCCATCAGTGCCGGACTAGCGGGGGATACGCAGTATTTT. Encoded protein: CAISAGLAGDTQYF.